This TCR beta chain was sequenced in a study of T cell responses to AZD1222 COVID-19 vaccine. Study-level points and caveats: The study reported that nearly half of spike-specific TCRs target unmutated variant regions. A mostly white British donor set with more females was recruited, and clonal diversity was possibly underestimated.

Clones were read by immunoSEQ multiplex PCR, and TCRdb kept only the in-frame ones, dropping some. Of 150,000 or so clones detected, about nine tenths appear once; the ten largest clones hold around 2.8%. To note about this clone: Its antigen remains unknown.

The germline gives CDR1 LGHDT, CDR2 YNNKEL (reference sequence). Trimming cost V 6 bases and J 15 bases, with 9 bases left between them. There are 9 residues in the CDR3. Sequencing used peripheral blood, obtained on day 0 of MenACWY control vaccination. The clonotype originates from an adult in good health. This chain joins TRBV3-1 (or the pseudogene TRBV3-2) and TRBJ2-1; D remains unclear. The CDR3 spells CASSSPLFF. In nucleotides, the CDR3 is TGTGCCAGCAGTTCTCCCCTGTTCTTC.